This T cell receptor beta chain was captured by sequencing in a study of beta chain features in type 1 diabetes. Turning to the study itself: Taken together, all samples contributed 95 million to 110 million examined sorted cells.

Expressed TCRB transcripts were sequenced because the entire RNA isolate underwent reverse transcription. This table comes from immunoSEQ multiplex PCR, and its TCRdb copy is limited to in-frame clones, with some not included. The sample yields 130,000 or so clones, 9.5% to 10% seen once. The CDR3 is made up of 14 amino acids. CDR1 and CDR2 (germline): SGHDN, FVKESK. With 4 bases clipped from V and 6 bases from J, the junction kept 1 base outside the gene matches. Input material: central memory CD4+ T cells from blood. This TCR came from a woman aged 40-49 years in good health. The rearrangement links TRBV14 to TRBJ2-3; TRBD2 agrees at 13 bases. CDR3 region: CASSLGLAGDTQYF. CDR3 DNA sequence: TGTGCCAGCAGCCTGGGACTAGCGGGGGATACGCAGTATTTT.